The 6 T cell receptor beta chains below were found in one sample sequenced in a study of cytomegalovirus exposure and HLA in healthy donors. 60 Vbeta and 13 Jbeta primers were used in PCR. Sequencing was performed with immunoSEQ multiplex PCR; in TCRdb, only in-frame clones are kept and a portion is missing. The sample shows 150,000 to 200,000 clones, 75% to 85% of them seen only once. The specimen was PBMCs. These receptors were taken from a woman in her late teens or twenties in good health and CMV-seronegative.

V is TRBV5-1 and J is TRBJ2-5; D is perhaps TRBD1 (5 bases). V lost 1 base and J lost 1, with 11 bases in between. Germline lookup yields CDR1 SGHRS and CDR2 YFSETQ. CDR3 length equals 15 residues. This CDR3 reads CASSLMTELQETQYF. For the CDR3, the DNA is TGCGCCAGCAGCTTGATGACAGAGCTCCAAGAGACCCAGTACTTC. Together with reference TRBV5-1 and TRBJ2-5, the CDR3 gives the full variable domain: KAGVTQTPRYLIKTRGQQVTLSCSPISGHRSVSWYQQTPGQGLQFLFEYFSETQRNKGNFPGRFSGRQFSNSRSEMNVSTLELGDSALYLCASSLMTELQETQYFGPGTRLLVL.

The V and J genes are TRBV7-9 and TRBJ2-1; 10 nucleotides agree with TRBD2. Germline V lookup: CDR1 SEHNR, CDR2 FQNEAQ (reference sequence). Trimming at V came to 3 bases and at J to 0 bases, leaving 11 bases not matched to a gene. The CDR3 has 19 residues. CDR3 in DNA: TGTGCCAGCAGCTTCCTAGCGGGAGTCGCCGTAAGCTCCTACAATGAGCAGTTCTTC. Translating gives CASSFLAGVAVSSYNEQFF.

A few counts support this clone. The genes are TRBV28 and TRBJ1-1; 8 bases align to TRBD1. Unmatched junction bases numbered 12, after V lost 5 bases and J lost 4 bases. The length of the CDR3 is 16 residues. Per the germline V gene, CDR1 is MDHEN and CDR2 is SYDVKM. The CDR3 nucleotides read TGTGCCAGCAGTCTGCAATCAGGGGGCCGGGGCACTGAAGCTTTCTTT. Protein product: CASSLQSGGRGTEAFF.

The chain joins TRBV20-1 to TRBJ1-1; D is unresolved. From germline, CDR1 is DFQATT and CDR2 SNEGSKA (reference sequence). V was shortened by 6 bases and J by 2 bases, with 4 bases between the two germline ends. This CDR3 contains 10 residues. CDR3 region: CSAVNTEAFF. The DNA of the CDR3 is TGCAGTGCCGTAAACACTGAAGCTTTCTTT.

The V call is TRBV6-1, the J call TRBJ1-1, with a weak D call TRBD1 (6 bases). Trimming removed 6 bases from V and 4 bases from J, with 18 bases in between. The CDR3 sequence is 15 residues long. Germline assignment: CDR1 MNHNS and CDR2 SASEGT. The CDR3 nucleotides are TGTGCCAGCAGGGATAACAGGGCTAGGAGCACTGAAGCTTTCTTT. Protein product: CASRDNRARSTEAFF.

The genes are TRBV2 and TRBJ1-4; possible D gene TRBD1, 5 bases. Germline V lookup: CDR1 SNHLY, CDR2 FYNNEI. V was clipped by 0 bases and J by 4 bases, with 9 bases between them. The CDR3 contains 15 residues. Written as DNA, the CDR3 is TGTGCCAGCAGTGAAGCCCGACAGTTTAATGAAAAACTGTTTTTT. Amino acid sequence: CASSEARQFNEKLFF.